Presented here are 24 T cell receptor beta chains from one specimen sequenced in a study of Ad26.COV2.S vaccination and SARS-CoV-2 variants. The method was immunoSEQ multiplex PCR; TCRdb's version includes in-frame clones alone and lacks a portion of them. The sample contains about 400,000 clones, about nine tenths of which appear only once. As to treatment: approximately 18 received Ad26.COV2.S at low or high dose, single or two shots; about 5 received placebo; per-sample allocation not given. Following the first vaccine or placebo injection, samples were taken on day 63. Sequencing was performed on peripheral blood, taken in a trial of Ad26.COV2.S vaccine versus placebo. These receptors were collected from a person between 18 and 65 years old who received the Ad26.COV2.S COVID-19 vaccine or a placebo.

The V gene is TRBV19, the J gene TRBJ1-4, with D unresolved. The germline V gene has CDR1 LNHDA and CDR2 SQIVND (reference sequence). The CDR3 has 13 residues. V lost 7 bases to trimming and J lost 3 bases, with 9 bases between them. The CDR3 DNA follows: TGTGCCAGTATCTCACGGGCTAATGAAAAACTGTTTTTT. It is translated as CASISRANEKLFF.

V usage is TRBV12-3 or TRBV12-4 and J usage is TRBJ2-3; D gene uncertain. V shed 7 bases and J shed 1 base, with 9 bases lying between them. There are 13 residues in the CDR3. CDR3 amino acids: CASNRGGTDTQYF. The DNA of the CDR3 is TGTGCCAGCAACCGCGGCGGCACAGATACGCAGTATTTT.

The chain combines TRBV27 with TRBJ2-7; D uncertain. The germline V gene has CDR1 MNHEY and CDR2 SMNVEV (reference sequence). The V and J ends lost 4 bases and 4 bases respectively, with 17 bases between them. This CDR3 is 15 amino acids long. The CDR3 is CASSYLGFSTYEQYF. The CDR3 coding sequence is TGTGCCAGCAGTTATTTGGGCTTTAGCACTTACGAGCAGTACTTC.

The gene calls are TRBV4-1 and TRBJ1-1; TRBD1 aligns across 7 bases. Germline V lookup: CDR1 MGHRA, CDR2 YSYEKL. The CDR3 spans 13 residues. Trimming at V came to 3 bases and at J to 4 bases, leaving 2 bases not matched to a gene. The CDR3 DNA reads TGCGCCAGCAGCCAGACAGGGCCCACTGAAGCTTTCTTT. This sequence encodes CASSQTGPTEAFF.

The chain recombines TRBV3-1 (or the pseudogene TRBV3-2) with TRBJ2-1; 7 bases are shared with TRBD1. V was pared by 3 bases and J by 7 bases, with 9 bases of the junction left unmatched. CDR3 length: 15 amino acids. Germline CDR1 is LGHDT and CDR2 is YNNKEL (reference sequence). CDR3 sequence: CASSQRGPVVNEQFF. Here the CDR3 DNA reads TGTGCCAGCAGCCAGAGGGGGCCGGTAGTAAATGAGCAGTTCTTC.

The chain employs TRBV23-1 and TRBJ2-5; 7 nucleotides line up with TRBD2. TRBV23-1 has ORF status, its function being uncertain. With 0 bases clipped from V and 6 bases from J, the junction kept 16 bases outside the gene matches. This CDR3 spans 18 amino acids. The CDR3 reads CASSQSWPPSGAWKTQYF. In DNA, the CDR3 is TGCGCCAGCAGTCAATCCTGGCCCCCGAGCGGGGCATGGAAGACCCAGTACTTC.

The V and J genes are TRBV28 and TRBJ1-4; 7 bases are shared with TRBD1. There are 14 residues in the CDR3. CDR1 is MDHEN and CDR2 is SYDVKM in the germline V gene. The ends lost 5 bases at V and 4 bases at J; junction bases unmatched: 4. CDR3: CASSGGQFNEKLFF. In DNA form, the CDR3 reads TGTGCCAGCAGTGGGGGACAGTTTAATGAAAAACTGTTTTTT. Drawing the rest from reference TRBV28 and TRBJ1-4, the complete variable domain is DVKVTQSSRYLVKRTGEKVFLECVQDMDHENMFWYRQDPGLGLRLIYFSYDVKMKEKGDIPEGYSVSREKKERFSLILESASTNQTSMYLCASSGGQFNEKLFFGSGTQLSVL.

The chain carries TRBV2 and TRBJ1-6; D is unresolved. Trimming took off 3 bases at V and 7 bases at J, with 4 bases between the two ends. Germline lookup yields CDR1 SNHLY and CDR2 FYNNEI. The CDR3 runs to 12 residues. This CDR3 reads CASSDLNSPLHF. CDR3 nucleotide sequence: TGTGCCAGCAGTGATCTGAATTCACCCCTCCACTTT.

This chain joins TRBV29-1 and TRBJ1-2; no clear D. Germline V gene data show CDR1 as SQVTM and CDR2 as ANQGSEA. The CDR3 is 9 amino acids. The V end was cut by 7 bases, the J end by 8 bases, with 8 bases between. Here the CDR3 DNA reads TGCAGCGCAACTGACGGCTACACCTTC. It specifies CSATDGYTF.

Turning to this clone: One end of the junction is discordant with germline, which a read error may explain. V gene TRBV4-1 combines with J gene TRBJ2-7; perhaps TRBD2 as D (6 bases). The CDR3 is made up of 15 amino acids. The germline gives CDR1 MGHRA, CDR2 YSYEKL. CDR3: CASSRIRDLGYEQYF. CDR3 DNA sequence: TGCGCTAGCAGCCGCATTCGGGACTTGGGCTACGAGCAGTACTTC.

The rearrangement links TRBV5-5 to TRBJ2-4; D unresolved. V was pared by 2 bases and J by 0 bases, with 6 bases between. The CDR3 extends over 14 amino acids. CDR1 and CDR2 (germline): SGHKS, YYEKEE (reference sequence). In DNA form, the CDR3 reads TGTGCCAGCAGCTTCGGGTTAGCCAAAAACATTCAGTACTTC. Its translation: CASSFGLAKNIQYF.

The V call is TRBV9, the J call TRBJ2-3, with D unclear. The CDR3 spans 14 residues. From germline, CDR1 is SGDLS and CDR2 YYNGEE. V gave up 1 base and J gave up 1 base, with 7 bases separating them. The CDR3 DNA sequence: TGTGCCAGCAGCGTATTGCCAGGCACAGATACGCAGTATTTT. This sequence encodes CASSVLPGTDTQYF.

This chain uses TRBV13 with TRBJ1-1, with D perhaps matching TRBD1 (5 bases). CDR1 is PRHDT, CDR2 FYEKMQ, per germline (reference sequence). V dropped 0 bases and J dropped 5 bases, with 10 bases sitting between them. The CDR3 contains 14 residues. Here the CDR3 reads CASSLGRGRTEAFF. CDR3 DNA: TGTGCCAGCAGCTTAGGGCGGGGACGGACTGAAGCTTTCTTT.

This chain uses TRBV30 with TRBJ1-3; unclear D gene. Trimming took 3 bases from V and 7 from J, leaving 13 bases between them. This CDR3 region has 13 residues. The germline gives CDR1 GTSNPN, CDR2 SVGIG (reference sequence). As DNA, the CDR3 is TGTGCCTGGAGCATCCCGGTAATGAACACCATATATTTT. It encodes CAWSIPVMNTIYF. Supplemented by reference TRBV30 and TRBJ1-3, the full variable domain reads SQTIHQWPATLVQPVGSPLSLECTVEGTSNPNLYWYRQAAGRGLQLLFYSVGIGQISSEVPQNLSASRPQDRQFILSSKKLLLSDSGFYLCAWSIPVMNTIYFGEGSWLTVV.

The CDR3 DNA reads as TGTGCCAGCAGCTTAGCCCAGGGGAGTACTGGGGCCAACGTCCTGACTTTC. Residues: CASSLAQGSTGANVLTF. This chain uses TRBV13 with TRBJ2-6; TRBD1 might be the D (6 bases). The CDR3 sequence is 17 residues long. The V end was cut by 1 base, the J end by 2 bases, with 12 bases between. Germline V CDR1 and CDR2: PRHDT, FYEKMQ (reference sequence).

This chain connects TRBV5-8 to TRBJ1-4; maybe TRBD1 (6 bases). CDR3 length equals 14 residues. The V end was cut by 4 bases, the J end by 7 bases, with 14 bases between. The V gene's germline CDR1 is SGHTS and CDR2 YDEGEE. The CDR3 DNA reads TGTGCCAGCAGCGACTTGGGGGCCGGTGAAAAACTGTTTTTT. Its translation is CASSDLGAGEKLFF.

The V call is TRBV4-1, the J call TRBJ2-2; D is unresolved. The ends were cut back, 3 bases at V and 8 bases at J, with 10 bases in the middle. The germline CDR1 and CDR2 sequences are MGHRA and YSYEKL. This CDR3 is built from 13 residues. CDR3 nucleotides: TGCGCCAGCAGCCATACGTGGCGAGGGGAGCTGTTTTTT. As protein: CASSHTWRGELFF.

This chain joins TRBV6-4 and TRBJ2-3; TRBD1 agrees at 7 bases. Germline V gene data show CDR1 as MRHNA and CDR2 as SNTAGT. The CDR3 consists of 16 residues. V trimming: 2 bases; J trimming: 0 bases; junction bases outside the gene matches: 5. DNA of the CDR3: TGTGCCAGCAGTGACCGGGGACAGTGGAGCACAGATACGCAGTATTTT. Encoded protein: CASSDRGQWSTDTQYF.

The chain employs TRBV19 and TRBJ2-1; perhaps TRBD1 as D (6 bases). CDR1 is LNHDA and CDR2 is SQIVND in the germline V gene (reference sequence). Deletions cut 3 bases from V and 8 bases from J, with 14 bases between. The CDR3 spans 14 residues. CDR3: CASSIALGGYEQFF. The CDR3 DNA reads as TGTGCCAGTAGTATTGCACTAGGGGGATATGAGCAGTTCTTC.

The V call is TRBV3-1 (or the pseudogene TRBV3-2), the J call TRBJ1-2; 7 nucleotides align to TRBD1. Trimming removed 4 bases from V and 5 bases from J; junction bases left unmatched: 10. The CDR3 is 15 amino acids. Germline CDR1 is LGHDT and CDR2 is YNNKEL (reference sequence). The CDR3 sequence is CASSRVDRKGYGYTF. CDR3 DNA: TGTGCCAGCAGCCGAGTGGACAGGAAGGGGTATGGCTACACCTTC.

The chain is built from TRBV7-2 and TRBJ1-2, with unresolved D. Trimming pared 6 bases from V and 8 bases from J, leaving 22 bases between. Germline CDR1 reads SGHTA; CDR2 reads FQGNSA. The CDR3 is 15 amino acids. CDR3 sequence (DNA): TGTGCCAGCAGTTCGACCCCCGCCGGGCGCGTGGGCTACACCTTC. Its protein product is CASSSTPAGRVGYTF.

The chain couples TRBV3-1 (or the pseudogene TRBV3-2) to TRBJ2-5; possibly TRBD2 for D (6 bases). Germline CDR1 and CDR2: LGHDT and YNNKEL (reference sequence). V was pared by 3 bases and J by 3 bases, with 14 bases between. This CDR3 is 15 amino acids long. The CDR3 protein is CASSQDYRGKETQYF. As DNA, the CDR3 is TGTGCCAGCAGCCAGGACTATCGGGGGAAAGAGACCCAGTACTTC.

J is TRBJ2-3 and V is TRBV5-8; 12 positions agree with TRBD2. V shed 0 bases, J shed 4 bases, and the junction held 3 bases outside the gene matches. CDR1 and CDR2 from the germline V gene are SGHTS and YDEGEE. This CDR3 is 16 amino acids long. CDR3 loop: CASSLGTSGVADTQYF. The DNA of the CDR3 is TGTGCCAGCAGCTTGGGGACTAGCGGGGTCGCAGATACGCAGTATTTT.

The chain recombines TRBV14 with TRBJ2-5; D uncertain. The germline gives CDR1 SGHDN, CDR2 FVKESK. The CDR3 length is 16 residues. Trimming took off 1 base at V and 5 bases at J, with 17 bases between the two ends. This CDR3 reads CASSQVFGAGGETQYF. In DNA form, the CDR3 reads TGTGCCAGCAGCCAAGTATTCGGCGCTGGTGGGGAGACCCAGTACTTC. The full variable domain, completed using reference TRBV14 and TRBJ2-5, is EAGVTQFPSHSVIEKGQTVTLRCDPISGHDNLYWYRRVMGKEIKFLLHFVKESKQDESGMPNNRFLAERTGGTYSTLKVQPAELEDSGVYFCASSQVFGAGGETQYFGPGTRLLVL.